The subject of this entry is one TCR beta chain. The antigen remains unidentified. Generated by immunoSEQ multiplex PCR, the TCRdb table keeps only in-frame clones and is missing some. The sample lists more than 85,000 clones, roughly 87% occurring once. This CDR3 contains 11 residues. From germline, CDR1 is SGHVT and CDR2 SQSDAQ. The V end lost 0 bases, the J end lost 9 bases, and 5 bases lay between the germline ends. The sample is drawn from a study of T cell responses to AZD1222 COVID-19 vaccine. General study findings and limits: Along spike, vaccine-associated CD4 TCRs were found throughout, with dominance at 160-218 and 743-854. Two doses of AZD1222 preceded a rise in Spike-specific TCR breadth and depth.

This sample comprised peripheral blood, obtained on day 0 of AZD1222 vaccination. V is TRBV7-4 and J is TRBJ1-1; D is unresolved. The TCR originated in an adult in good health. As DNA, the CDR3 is TGTGCCAGCAGCTTAGCCAGGCAAGCTTTCTTT. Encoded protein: CASSLARQAFF.